One T cell receptor beta chain is described in this entry. Its antigen target is currently unknown. Base qualities are not at hand, and no much larger clone is one base apart. This record belongs to a study of blood T cell repertoires in COVID-19 (dated by TCRdb to about 2020). At the level of the whole study: ImmuneRACE Cohort 3 recovered participants were defined by two consecutive negative NP/OP PCR tests, healthcare professional clearance, or symptom resolution. Collaborator samples came from the United States, Italy and Spain and covered acute and convalescent phases of COVID-19. The prospective study material was composed of cDNA or gDNA derived from T cells, B-cell-depleted T cells, or PBMCs. Deeply sampled blood TCRbeta repertoires from subjects exposed to, actively infected with, or recovered from COVID-19 were included in the dataset. The repertoires were made available in a free public database intended to serve as a resource for research on the immune response to SARS-CoV-2. The samples were drawn from two sources: the first 160 participants of the ongoing ImmuneRACE study, and 950 to 1,500 subjects contributed by 6 global collaborators. A de-identified subject ID, COVID-19 status, age in years and sex were almost always included in the sample metadata. Where HLA class I and class II types were available, the types were taken from metadata supplied by the sample provider, not from assay-based typing.

The germline V gene (reference sequence) sets CDR1 to MNHEY and CDR2 to SMNVEV. Relative to germline, V is 6 bases shorter and J is 3 bases shorter, with 18 bases between their ends. Taken from cysteine to phenylalanine, the CDR3 has 16 residues. Here the CDR3 DNA is all that survives: 48 bases in frame from base 1. Participants in the prospective study were enrolled through a virtual design, were aged about 18 to 100 years, and lived in 24 United States geographic areas. To assign participants to cohorts, the prospective study relied on clinical history that participants themselves reported in a screening survey and a study questionnaire. Each participant in the prospective study had whole blood, serum and a nasopharyngeal or oropharyngeal swab collected by mobile phlebotomists. Over a roughly two-month period, participants in the prospective study had the option of providing additional blood draws and questionnaires. Before DNA extraction, prospective study blood samples were shipped either frozen or at room temperature.

What the study reported, not specific to this receptor: The quantity of clinical and demographic metadata differed by source and by participant and was supplied without curation.

The immunoSEQ Assay, a bias-controlled multiplex PCR, was used to amplify TCRbeta CDR3 regions from genomic DNA. The authors' pipeline ran thus. The number of nucleated cells in each sample was estimated by amplification of reference gene primers within the assay. To quantify the absolute abundance of each unique TCRbeta CDR3 rearrangement, sequence reads were collapsed and filtered. For each sample, productive Simpson clonality was calculated as the square root of Simpson's diversity index over productive rearrangements. The table was pulled from immuneACCESS by TCRdb, which kept in-frame rearrangements only. Such tables lose some clones; where checked, under half of the loss comes from unresolved V genes, and the rest has no known cause. That table is the source of V, J and clone size, and D and trimming were worked out from the DNA. This sample lists a few hundred thousand clones; over 75% were detected once. The leading ten clones occupy about 7% of the sample.

Sequenced material: PBMCs or T cells enriched from blood (not recorded which). The chain is made from TRBV27 and TRBJ1-5, with TRBD1 as a weak D call on 5 bases. This clonotype was sampled from a man younger than 40 in a cohort exposed to, infected with or recovered from COVID-19 (not recorded which). In nucleotide form, the sequence is TGTGCCAGCAGGGCCGGGACTGGGATTGACAATCAGCCCCAGCATTTT. Its protein product is CASRAGTGIDNQPQHF.